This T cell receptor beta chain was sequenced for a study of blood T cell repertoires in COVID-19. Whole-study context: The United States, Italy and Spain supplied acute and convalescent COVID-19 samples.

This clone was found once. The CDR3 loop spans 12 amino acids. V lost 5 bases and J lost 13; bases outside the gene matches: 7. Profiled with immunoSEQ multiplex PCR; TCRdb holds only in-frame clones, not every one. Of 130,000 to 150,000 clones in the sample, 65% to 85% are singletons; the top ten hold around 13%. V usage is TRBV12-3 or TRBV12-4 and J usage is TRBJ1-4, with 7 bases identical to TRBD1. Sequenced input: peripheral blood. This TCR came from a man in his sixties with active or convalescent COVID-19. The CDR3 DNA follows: TGTGCCAGCAGTCCTCACCGGGACAGACTGTTTTTT. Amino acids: CASSPHRDRLFF.